This T cell receptor beta chain was profiled in a study of blood T cells in healthy people across ages. Primers used in a second PCR of about 6 to 12 cycles were a sample-barcoded 5' primer and a J-beta primer mix. TCRdb processed the 5' RACE reads anew with MiXCR; each CDR3 protein has one entry. Altogether 550,000 to 700,000 distinct CDR3 sequences are present, approximately 27% being singletons, with the ten largest covering approximately 18%. There are 14 residues in the CDR3. The germline V gene has CDR1 SGHAT and CDR2 FQNNGV. This clonotype was picked up many times. The J gene is TRBJ2-5, the V gene TRBV11-2, with 7 bases matching TRBD1. The J call may be in error: the DNA end matches TRBJ2-1 better. The TCR was taken from a woman aged 70 to 79 in good health. Specimen: blood. CDR3: CASSRRQGEGEQFF. CDR3 in DNA: TGTGCCAGCAGCCGACGACAGGGCGAAGGTGAGCAGTTCTTC.